This T cell receptor (beta chain) was observed in a study of OX40 agonist ivuxolimab in advanced cancers. This clone was seen a handful of times. Produced via immunoSEQ multiplex PCR; TCRdb's table is partial and in-frame only. Of around 25,000 clones in the sample, 78% were seen once. CDR1 is MNHNS and CDR2 is SASEGT in the germline V gene. The CDR3 is made up of 17 amino acids. V shed 0 bases, J shed 1 base, and the junction held 5 bases outside the gene matches. The starting material was CD4+ or CD8+ T cells sorted from blood, obtained in a trial of the OX40 agonist ivuxolimab. V is TRBV6-1 and J is TRBJ2-3; 9 nucleotides line up with TRBD2. The sequence was collected from an adult with an advanced solid tumor such as melanoma, head and neck, liver or kidney cancer. As DNA, the CDR3 is TGTGCCAGCAGTGAAGCTCCCCTAGCGGGGCGCACAGATACGCAGTATTTT. It encodes CASSEAPLAGRTDTQYF.